The 20 T cell receptor beta chains listed next were all sequenced from one sample in a study of CD8 T cells in ankylosing spondylitis. Antigen specificity for these receptors is unknown. MiXCR was run by TCRdb on the 5' RACE reads, yielding one entry per CDR3 protein. In the table there are 350,000 to 450,000 distinct CDR3 sequences, 26% of which are singletons. Whole-study findings and limits: Apparently characteristic of ankylosing spondylitis blood was a TCR beta motif (eight highly homologous variants).

Sequences were obtained from blood, either unsorted or a sorted T cell fraction (not recorded which). The source of these receptors is a male donor with ankylosing spondylitis.

This clonotype was seen only a few times. CDR3 bases: TGTGCCAGCAGTGGGAACAGGGGCCCCGCTGAAAAACTGTTTTTT. This sequence encodes CASSGNRGPAEKLFF. The V call is TRBV6-1, the J call TRBJ1-4; 7 positions agree with TRBD1. With 4 bases clipped from V and 7 bases from J, the junction kept 9 bases outside the gene matches. CDR1 is MNHNS and CDR2 is SASEGT in the germline V gene. The CDR3 length is 15 residues.

This clonotype was detected a few times. This chain links TRBV6-2 or TRBV6-3 with TRBJ2-7, with 10 bases matching TRBD1. Germline V lookup: CDR1 MNHEY, CDR2 SVGEGT. The length of the CDR3 is 14 residues. The V and J ends lost 4 bases and 5 bases, in that order; junction bases with no gene match: 5. CDR3 in DNA: TGTGCCAGCAGTTCCGACAGGGGGCTCGACGAGCAGTACGTC. Its translation is CASSSDRGLDEQYV.

This clonotype has more than one count but fewer than ten. The chain uses TRBV3-1 and TRBJ1-3; D gene unclear. The CDR3 length is 16 residues. With 4 bases removed from V and 0 bases from J, the gap between germline ends came to 13 bases. In germline, CDR1 is LGHDT, CDR2 YNNKEL (reference sequence). DNA of the CDR3: TGTGCCAGCAGCCTCCTCGACATTGCCTCTGGAAACACCATATATTTT. Its translation: CASSLLDIASGNTIYF.

The chain carries TRBV27 and TRBJ2-7; D unclear. Trimming pared 5 bases from V and 3 bases from J, leaving 5 bases between. Germline V gene data show CDR1 as MNHEY and CDR2 as SMNVEV (reference sequence). This CDR3 comprises 11 residues. CDR3 residues: CASSNVYEQYV. CDR3 nucleotides: TGTGCCAGCAGTAATGTCTACGAGCAGTACGTC.

The chain carries TRBV7-4 and TRBJ2-7; TRBD2 aligns across 11 bases. The trim removed 5 bases at V and 3 bases at J, leaving 6 bases unmatched. This CDR3 has 15 residues. Germline values: CDR1 SGHVT, CDR2 SQSDAQ. The CDR3 spells CASSTPGLADYEQYV. The CDR3 region has the DNA TGTGCCAGCAGCACGCCGGGACTAGCGGACTACGAGCAGTACGTC.

There are many counts of this clonotype. The genes are TRBV6-1 and TRBJ2-3, with 8 bases aligning to TRBD1. The CDR3 consists of 15 residues. The germline gives CDR1 MNHNS, CDR2 SASEGT. The V and J ends lost 2 bases and 4 bases, in that order; junction bases with no gene match: 5. The CDR3 is CASSEQGARADTQYF. The CDR3 nucleotides read TGTGCCAGCAGTGAACAGGGGGCGAGGGCAGATACGCAGTATTTT.

The rearrangement joins TRBV11-2 to TRBJ2-3; 11 bases are a match to TRBD2. The CDR3 consists of 16 residues. Looked up from germline, CDR1 is SGHAT and CDR2 is FQNNGV. V was pared by 7 bases and J by 4 bases, with 10 bases of the junction left unmatched. The DNA of the CDR3 is TGTGCCAGCACCATTACTAGCGGGAGTGGCTCAGATACGCAGTATTTT. Its protein product is CASTITSGSGSDTQYF.

As DNA, the CDR3 is TGTGCCAGCAGCTTACAGGGCCATCAGCCCCAGCATTTT. Amino acids: CASSLQGHQPQHF. The J gene is TRBJ1-5, the V gene TRBV7-2, with a possible D match to TRBD1 (5 bases). V was pared by 2 bases and J by 5 bases, with 7 bases between. Germline V gives CDR1 SGHTA, CDR2 FQGNSA. This CDR3 spans 13 amino acids.

The V and J genes are TRBV11-3 and TRBJ1-3, with D unresolved. Between the trimmed V and J ends, which lost 0 bases and 0 bases, there was a span of 9 bases. Germline CDR1 and CDR2: SGHNT and YENEEA. The CDR3 has 16 residues. The CDR3 region has the DNA TGTGCCAGCAGCTTAGAAGGAGGAAGCTCTGGAAACACCATATATTTT. This translates into CASSLEGGSSGNTIYF.

This clonotype was detected many times. The chain recombines TRBV5-1 with TRBJ1-2; TRBD1 matches 7 bases. CDR1 and CDR2 from the germline V gene are SGHRS and YFSETQ. V was pared by 4 bases and J by 0 bases, with 9 bases of the junction left unmatched. The CDR3 has 16 amino acids. This CDR3 reads CASSPQTGQANYGYTF. CDR3 coding DNA: TGCGCCAGCAGCCCTCAGACAGGGCAGGCTAACTATGGCTACACCTTC.

This clonotype turned up a few times. The chain is built from TRBV5-1 and TRBJ1-3; the D is unclear. CDR3 length: 15 residues. Trimming left V 4 bases short and J 0 bases short, with 11 bases between. CDR1 is SGHRS and CDR2 is YFSETQ in the germline V gene. DNA of the CDR3: TGCGCCAGCAGCCGGACTGCCGACTCTGGAAACACCATATATTTT. Translating it yields CASSRTADSGNTIYF.

The chain links TRBV28 to TRBJ2-7; TRBD2 matches 7 bases. The V and J ends lost 4 bases and 2 bases, in that order; junction bases with no gene match: 8. CDR3 length equals 15 residues. Germline V lookup: CDR1 MDHEN, CDR2 SYDVKM. CDR3 nucleotide sequence: TGTGCCAGCAGTTCGGTAGCGGGTGGCGCCTACGAGCAGTACGTC. This translates into CASSSVAGGAYEQYV.

The chain couples TRBV20-1 to TRBJ2-5, with D possibly being TRBD2 (6 bases). This CDR3 is 13 amino acids long. Trimming left V 4 bases short and J 0 bases short, with 9 bases between. The germline gives CDR1 DFQATT, CDR2 SNEGSKA (reference sequence). The CDR3 DNA reads as TGCAGTGCTACCCCGGGGGACCAAGAGACCCAGTACTTC. Translation gives CSATPGDQETQYF.

At least ten counts were recorded for this clonotype. This chain uses TRBV5-6 with TRBJ2-2, with a weak D call TRBD1 (5 bases). Germline CDR1 and CDR2: SGHDT and YYEEEE. This CDR3 contains 16 residues. V shed 1 base and J shed 5 bases, with 15 bases lying between them. CDR3 sequence reads: CASSLWGRVRTGELFF. The CDR3 region has the DNA TGTGCCAGCAGCTTGTGGGGCAGGGTGAGAACCGGGGAGCTGTTTTTT.

This clonotype showed up just a few times. The J gene is TRBJ2-5, the V gene TRBV4-2; tentatively, D is TRBD2 (5 bases). The V end lost 6 bases, the J end lost 2 bases, and 10 bases lay between the germline ends. There are 13 residues in the CDR3. The germline CDR1 and CDR2 sequences are LGHNA and YNFKEQ. CDR3 bases: TGTGCCAGCAGGGAGACTAATCAAGAGACCCAGTACTTC. It yields the protein CASRETNQETQYF.

This clonotype has only a few counts. The V gene is TRBV4-2, the J gene TRBJ2-3, with TRBD2 matching 7 bases. The CDR3 length is 16 residues. CDR1 and CDR2 (germline): LGHNA, YNFKEQ. Trimming cost V 0 bases and J 4 bases; bases outside gene matches: 7. DNA of the CDR3: TGTGCCAGCAGCCAAGAAGACGGGAGGAGGTCAGATACGCAGTATTTT. This sequence encodes CASSQEDGRRSDTQYF.

The genes are TRBV10-3 and TRBJ2-7, with 10 bases identical to TRBD2. The V segment lost 7 bases and the J segment 4 bases; nucleotides outside the gene matches: 7. The CDR3 extends over 14 amino acids. Germline CDR1 ENHRY, CDR2 SYGVKD. The CDR3 sequence is CAIKSGRARYEQYF. CDR3 coding DNA: TGTGCCATCAAAAGCGGGAGGGCCAGGTACGAGCAGTACTTC.

The gene calls are TRBV18 and TRBJ2-2; 15 bases agree with TRBD2. CDR1 KGHSH and CDR2 LQKENI come from the germline V gene. This CDR3 contains 17 residues. The V and J ends lost 0 bases and 4 bases, in that order; junction bases with no gene match: 0. The CDR3 protein is CASSPPGLAGGTGELFF. The CDR3 DNA reads as TGTGCCAGCTCACCACCGGGACTAGCGGGAGGCACCGGGGAGCTGTTTTTT.

This clonotype has just a few counts. The chain has TRBV12-3 or TRBV12-4 and TRBJ1-4, with 7 bases that match TRBD1. Unmatched junction bases numbered 6, after V lost 1 base and J lost 7 bases. This CDR3 is 15 amino acids long. CDR3 in DNA: TGTGCCAGCAGTTTAGACGGGACAGAAGGTGAAAAACTGTTTTTT. Translating gives CASSLDGTEGEKLFF.

J is TRBJ2-1 and V is TRBV6-5; 9 bases are shared with TRBD2. V shed 0 bases, J shed 3 bases, and the junction held 6 bases outside the gene matches. Germline V gives CDR1 MNHEY, CDR2 SVGAGI. The CDR3 sequence is 17 residues long. CDR3 DNA sequence: TGTGCCAGCAGTTACTCGAATCCAGCGGGAGGCTACAATGAGCAGTTCTTC. Translating it yields CASSYSNPAGGYNEQFF.